Listed here is a single TCR beta chain. The antigen remains unidentified. This sample is drawn from a study of cytomegalovirus exposure and HLA in healthy donors. The donors gave bone marrow, and they were healthy. Trimming removed 5 bases at V and 4 bases at J, with 9 bases between. Per germline, CDR1 SGHAT and CDR2 FQDESV (reference sequence). The CDR3 runs to 12 residues. PCR involved 60 Vbeta and 13 Jbeta primers. The table came from immunoSEQ multiplex PCR; TCRdb's copy has only in-frame clones and leaves some out. In the table there are about 190,000 clones, roughly four fifths of which are singletons. General study findings and limits: One variant, a missense change in DCLRE1C, was linked in a later analysis to TCR beta V- and J-gene trimming. In most subjects, TCR beta sequences reportedly gave accurate predictions of HLA-A and HLA-B alleles. The study had only CMV serostatus as immune exposure information.

The J gene is TRBJ2-7, the V gene TRBV11-1, with a possible D match to TRBD2 (6 bases). This receptor was taken from a young woman in good health and CMV-seronegative. The specimen sequenced was PBMCs. This CDR3 is CASSQGLYEQYF. CDR3 DNA: TGTGCCAGCAGCCAGGGACTTTACGAGCAGTACTTC.